Each of the 16 T cell receptor beta chains below was sequenced from the same sample in a study of Ad26.COV2.S vaccination and SARS-CoV-2 variants. The data were produced by immunoSEQ multiplex PCR, yet TCRdb's version contains in-frame clones alone and is incomplete. The data contain around 400,000 clones, 75% to 90% of them singletons. Described treatment: some 20 received Ad26.COV2.S at low or high dose, single or two shots; roughly five received placebo; per-sample allocation not given. Specimen acquisition occurred on day 63 following the initial vaccine or placebo injection. The starting material was peripheral blood, obtained in a trial of Ad26.COV2.S vaccine versus placebo. The origin of the receptors is a person aged 18-65 years who received the Ad26.COV2.S COVID-19 vaccine or a placebo.

Concerning this clone: Other DNA sequences in the sample encode the same CDR3. The rearrangement links TRBV28 to TRBJ2-7, with 10 bases that match TRBD1. V dropped 2 bases and J dropped 4; count of bases not matched to a gene: 5. The germline V gene has CDR1 MDHEN and CDR2 SYDVKM. This CDR3 is built from 15 residues. CDR3: CASSLPGQGSYEQYF. CDR3 DNA: TGTGCCAGCAGTTTACCGGGACAGGGGTCATACGAGCAGTACTTC.

The genes are TRBV4-1 and TRBJ2-7; the D is unclear. V was clipped by 0 bases and J by 3 bases, with 12 bases between them. The CDR3 loop spans 15 amino acids. The germline gives CDR1 MGHRA, CDR2 YSYEKL. The CDR3 coding sequence is TGCGCCAGCAGCCAAGATGGAGTCAAGTACTACGAGCAGTACTTC. It translates to CASSQDGVKYYEQYF.

This chain uses TRBV5-4 with TRBJ2-1; 10 bases align to TRBD1. Germline values: CDR1 SGHNT, CDR2 YYREEE (reference sequence). V shed 4 bases, J shed 7 bases, and the junction held 8 bases outside the gene matches. This CDR3 region has 15 residues. CDR3 sequence (DNA): TGTGCCAGCAGCCGCGGACAGGGGGTGGGGAATGAGCAGTTCTTC. This encodes CASSRGQGVGNEQFF.

The gene calls are TRBV9 and TRBJ2-6, with 7 bases identical to TRBD2. Trimming cost V 0 bases and J 4 bases; bases outside gene matches: 7. In germline, CDR1 is SGDLS, CDR2 YYNGEE. This CDR3 is built from 17 residues. CDR3 sequence: CASSVDGGSGGANVLTF. DNA of the CDR3: TGTGCCAGCAGCGTAGATGGCGGGAGCGGGGGGGCCAACGTCCTGACTTTC.

This chain uses TRBV6-5 with TRBJ2-7; 10 bases match TRBD2. CDR1 and CDR2 from the germline V gene are MNHEY and SVGAGI. The CDR3 spans 15 residues. J was trimmed by 4 bases and V by 6 bases; bases with no gene match: 9. The DNA for the CDR3 is TGTGCCAGCAGGGCTCCCGGGACTAGCGCTTACGAGCAGTACTTC. Amino acids: CASRAPGTSAYEQYF.

The chain joins TRBV5-6 to TRBJ2-7; no reliable D call. Germline lookup yields CDR1 SGHDT and CDR2 YYEEEE. The CDR3 consists of 13 residues. The V gene lost 4 bases and the J gene lost 2 bases, with 10 bases spanning the gap. CDR3 region: CASSGRWAYEQYF. CDR3 sequence (DNA): TGTGCCAGCAGCGGCCGGTGGGCCTACGAGCAGTACTTC.

This clone was observed once. The V and J genes are TRBV7-2 and TRBJ2-1, with 13 bases identical to TRBD2. The CDR3 runs 16 residues. V shed 5 bases and J 6 bases; nucleotides not matched to a gene: 7. CDR1 is SGHTA, CDR2 FQGNSA, per germline. This chain's CDR3 is CASSPLTSGRTNEQFF. The CDR3 DNA sequence: TGTGCCAGCAGCCCCTTGACTAGCGGGAGGACCAATGAGCAGTTCTTC.

V is TRBV6-5 and J is TRBJ2-2; D is uncertain. Between the trimmed V and J ends, which lost 6 bases and 4 bases, there was a span of 12 bases. The CDR3 runs to 14 residues. Germline CDR1 reads MNHEY; CDR2 reads SVGAGI. The CDR3 DNA reads as TGTGCCAGCAGCGCACCGGCCGTCACCGGGGAGCTGTTTTTT. This sequence encodes CASSAPAVTGELFF.

The V gene is TRBV6-5, the J gene TRBJ1-5; D not resolved. The CDR3 totals 15 residues. Germline V gives CDR1 MNHEY, CDR2 SVGAGI. With 2 bases removed from V and 0 bases from J, the gap between germline ends came to 8 bases. The CDR3 bases are TGTGCCAGCAGTTACACGGCTAATAGCAATCAGCCCCAGCATTTT. It yields the protein CASSYTANSNQPQHF.

The rearrangement uses TRBV6-2 or TRBV6-3 and TRBJ2-1, with 8 bases matching TRBD2. The J segment lost 0 bases and the V segment lost 2 bases, leaving 9 bases of the junction unmatched. Germline CDR1 and CDR2: MNHEY and SVGEGT. This CDR3 region has 18 residues. The CDR3 region has the DNA TGTGCCAGCAGTTACGATCCAGCGGGAGTACGCTCCTACAATGAGCAGTTCTTC. Translating gives CASSYDPAGVRSYNEQFF.

V gene TRBV13 combines with J gene TRBJ1-6; tentatively, D is TRBD1 (6 bases). CDR3 length: 15 residues. Trimming took 0 bases from V and 9 from J, leaving 12 bases between them. Germline lookup yields CDR1 PRHDT and CDR2 FYEKMQ (reference sequence). The CDR3 loop is CASSLGQGGGSPLHF. As DNA, the CDR3 is TGTGCCAGCAGCTTAGGACAGGGTGGTGGTTCACCCCTCCACTTT.

This chain uses TRBV11-3 with TRBJ1-1; a possible D gene is TRBD1 (5 bases). Trimming shortened V by 1 base and J by 0 bases, and 6 bases separated the two germline ends. This CDR3 is 14 amino acids long. Germline-derived CDR1 and CDR2 are SGHNT and YENEEA. The CDR3, as DNA: TGTGCCAGCAGCTTAGTGACAGTGAACACTGAAGCTTTCTTT. It translates to CASSLVTVNTEAFF.

The chain couples TRBV6-5 to TRBJ2-7; TRBD2 matches at 7 bases. Germline CDR1 MNHEY, CDR2 SVGAGI. V trimming: 7 bases; J trimming: 9 bases; junction bases outside the gene matches: 6. The CDR3 length is 11 residues. The DNA for the CDR3 is TGTGCCAGCACCTTGGGGGGGGTGCAGTACTTC. Translated, it gives CASTLGGVQYF.

The CDR3 here is CASSESQDRALTYEQYF. The CDR3 DNA follows: TGTGCCAGCAGTGAATCTCAGGACAGGGCCCTGACCTACGAGCAGTACTTC. The V and J genes are TRBV25-1 and TRBJ2-7, with 8 nucleotides matching TRBD1. The CDR3 length is 17 residues. Germline assignment: CDR1 MGHDK and CDR2 SYGVNS. V lost 1 base to trimming and J lost 2 bases; unmatched junction nucleotides: 10.

This chain links TRBV7-9 with TRBJ2-2, with D perhaps given as TRBD1 or TRBD2 (6 bases each). The CDR3 contains 15 residues. CDR1 is SEHNR and CDR2 is FQNEAQ in the germline V gene (reference sequence). The germline V and J ends were trimmed by 3 bases and 4 bases, with 12 bases remaining between them. This CDR3 is CASSFPGGGTGELFF. In DNA form, the CDR3 reads TGTGCCAGCAGCTTCCCCGGGGGCGGCACCGGGGAGCTGTTTTTT.

V is TRBV19 and J is TRBJ2-5, with 14 positions matching TRBD2. This CDR3 has 17 amino acids. The V gene end was trimmed by 3 bases and the J gene end by 4 bases; junction bases not matched to a gene: 7. Germline CDR1 LNHDA, CDR2 SQIVND (reference sequence). The CDR3 nucleotides read TGTGCCAGTAGTATCGGGACTAGCGGGGGTTCTGGAGAGACCCAGTACTTC. Translation gives CASSIGTSGGSGETQYF.